These 31 T cell receptor beta chains originate from one sample sequenced in a study of shared clonotypes between healthy human individuals. Sequenced by immunoSEQ multiplex PCR; TCRdb stores in-frame clones only, minus some. The table records roughly 640,000 clones, almost 97% of them present only once. Source material: naive CD4+ T cells sorted from blood. This sample's subset: CD45RA+ positively selected. These receptors originate from a woman between 25 and 40 years old in good health.

The chain couples TRBV11-2 to TRBJ2-2; D possibly corresponds to TRBD1 (5 bases). Trimming took 5 bases from V and 2 from J, leaving 9 bases between them. CDR1 is SGHAT, CDR2 FQNNGV, per germline. The length of the CDR3 is 14 residues. CDR3 loop: CASSAGINTGELFF. CDR3 in DNA: TGTGCCAGCAGCGCAGGGATCAACACCGGGGAGCTGTTTTTT. The full variable domain, with the rest looked up from reference TRBV11-2 and TRBJ2-2, is EAGVAQSPRYKIIEKRQSVAFWCNPISGHATLYWYQQILGQGPKLLIQFQNNGVVDDSQLPKDRFSAERLKGVDSTLKIQPAKLEDSAVYLCASSAGINTGELFFGEGSRLTVL.

CDR3 residues: CASSELLRQPQHF. For the CDR3, the DNA is TGTGCCAGCAGTGAATTACTTCGTCAGCCCCAGCATTTT. The chain joins TRBV6-1 to TRBJ1-5; D is unresolved. This CDR3 comprises 13 residues. V was trimmed by 2 bases and J by 6 bases, leaving 8 bases between them. Germline V gene data show CDR1 as MNHNS and CDR2 as SASEGT.

This chain links TRBV9 with TRBJ1-4, with D unresolved. CDR1 SGDLS and CDR2 YYNGEE come from the germline V gene. The CDR3 has 14 residues. With 0 bases removed from V and 6 bases from J, the gap between germline ends came to 9 bases. CDR3 protein: CASSVVGSDEKLFF. The CDR3 DNA reads as TGTGCCAGCAGCGTAGTAGGTTCTGATGAAAAACTGTTTTTT.

V gene TRBV7-9 combines with J gene TRBJ2-7; maybe TRBD2 (6 bases). Germline CDR1 SEHNR, CDR2 FQNEAQ (reference sequence). This CDR3 has 15 amino acids. V lost 1 base and J 6 bases, leaving 16 bases between the germline ends. Here the CDR3 reads CASSLGGITLGEQYF. CDR3 bases: TGTGCCAGCAGCTTAGGCGGGATAACCCTGGGCGAGCAGTACTTC.

CDR3 sequence: CASSEYGQGPNSPLHF. CDR3 bases: TGTGCCAGCAGTGAATATGGGCAGGGGCCTAATTCACCCCTCCACTTT. This chain connects TRBV25-1 to TRBJ1-6; tentative D call: TRBD1 (6 bases). The CDR3 extends over 16 amino acids. Trimming removed 0 bases from V and 6 bases from J, with 12 bases in between. Germline V gene lookup returns CDR1 MGHDK and CDR2 SYGVNS.

The chain links TRBV6-6 to TRBJ2-7, with TRBD2 identical over 7 bases. V lost 4 bases and J lost 4; bases outside the gene matches: 7. CDR3 length: 14 amino acids. Germline V gene sequence: CDR1 MNHNY, CDR2 SVGAGI (reference sequence). The CDR3 nucleotides are TGTGCCAGCAGTTGGACTAGGTCTTTGTACGAGCAGTACTTC. Translated, it gives CASSWTRSLYEQYF.

The V call is TRBV11-3, the J call TRBJ2-5, with 10 bases matching TRBD1. Germline assignment: CDR1 SGHNT and CDR2 YENEEA. Trimming at V came to 5 bases and at J to 2 bases, leaving 5 bases not matched to a gene. This CDR3 contains 15 residues. In nucleotides, the CDR3 is TGTGCCAGCAGCCCCGGACAGGGGGTTCAAGAGACCCAGTACTTC. Residues: CASSPGQGVQETQYF.

This chain links TRBV11-3 with TRBJ2-2; D remains unclear. The CDR3 is 14 residues long. CDR1 is SGHNT, CDR2 YENEEA, per germline. Trimming cost V 2 bases and J 9 bases, with 13 bases left between them. CDR3 sequence reads: CASSLPKWERELFF. The CDR3 DNA reads as TGTGCCAGCAGCTTACCCAAATGGGAAAGGGAGCTGTTTTTT.

The chain is built from TRBV28 and TRBJ2-3; no definite D call. CDR3 length: 13 residues. The ends were cut back, 3 bases at V and 1 base at J, with 5 bases in the middle. CDR1 is MDHEN and CDR2 is SYDVKM in the germline V gene. The CDR3 DNA reads as TGTGCCAGCAGTTTGCCCCGCACAGATACGCAGTATTTT. It yields the protein CASSLPRTDTQYF. The full variable domain, its missing parts supplied by reference TRBV28 and TRBJ2-3, is DVKVTQSSRYLVKRTGEKVFLECVQDMDHENMFWYRQDPGLGLRLIYFSYDVKMKEKGDIPEGYSVSREKKERFSLILESASTNQTSMYLCASSLPRTDTQYFGPGTRLTVL.

J is TRBJ2-7 and V is TRBV10-2; 11 bases are a match to TRBD2. CDR1 WSHSY and CDR2 SAAADI come from the germline V gene. V gave up 0 bases and J gave up 5 bases; unmatched junction bases: 12. There are 18 residues in the CDR3. The chain's CDR3 is CASSESTLAGGYPHEQYF. The CDR3 DNA reads as TGCGCCAGCAGTGAGTCTACGCTAGCGGGAGGCTACCCTCACGAGCAGTACTTC.

V is TRBV5-4 and J is TRBJ2-7; 7 bases are shared with TRBD2. The length of the CDR3 is 16 residues. Per the germline V gene, CDR1 is SGHNT and CDR2 is YYREEE (reference sequence). The trim removed 0 bases at V and 1 base at J, leaving 7 bases unmatched. CDR3 nucleotides: TGTGCCAGCAGCTTGGGGGGAGGGACGCCATCCTACGAGCAGTACTTC. Its translation is CASSLGGGTPSYEQYF.

The V and J genes are TRBV28 and TRBJ1-5; 7 bases fit TRBD1. Trimming cost V 4 bases and J 5 bases; bases outside gene matches: 8. Germline V gene data show CDR1 as MDHEN and CDR2 as SYDVKM. The CDR3 sequence is 15 residues long. The chain's CDR3 is CASSYSDRRYQPQHF. The CDR3 region has the DNA TGTGCCAGCAGTTACTCGGACAGGCGATATCAGCCCCAGCATTTT.

The rearrangement joins TRBV18 to TRBJ1-1; TRBD1 is a possible D gene (6 bases). Germline lookup yields CDR1 KGHSH and CDR2 LQKENI. The CDR3 has 18 amino acids. V was trimmed by 3 bases and J by 1 base, leaving 21 bases between them. The CDR3 DNA reads as TGTGCCAGCTCACCTTTGGGGACACTTTCGGGGAGGAACACTGAAGCTTTCTTT. This gives the protein CASSPLGTLSGRNTEAFF.

The V gene is TRBV28, the J gene TRBJ2-7; no clear D. There are 19 residues in the CDR3. With 6 bases removed from V and 1 base from J, the gap between germline ends came to 28 bases. Germline V gives CDR1 MDHEN, CDR2 SYDVKM. In DNA, the CDR3 is TGTGCCAGCAGCTTGGGGAATAGATGGCTGAATTCCTCTTCCTACGAGCAGTACTTC. It encodes CASSLGNRWLNSSSYEQYF.

The rearrangement links TRBV5-4 to TRBJ2-7; TRBD2 matches 11 bases. The germline V gene has CDR1 SGHNT and CDR2 YYREEE (reference sequence). There are 15 residues in the CDR3. The trim removed 2 bases at V and 5 bases at J, leaving 6 bases unmatched. CDR3 sequence reads: CASSLTSGSTHEQYF. DNA of the CDR3: TGTGCCAGCAGCTTAACTAGCGGGAGTACCCACGAGCAGTACTTC.

This sequence joins TRBV5-4 and TRBJ2-3; the match to TRBD2 covers 11 bases. This CDR3 has 17 amino acids. Looked up from germline, CDR1 is SGHNT and CDR2 is YYREEE (reference sequence). V gave up 2 bases and J gave up 2 bases; unmatched junction bases: 7. The CDR3 coding sequence is TGTGCCAGCAGCTTCCTACTAGCGGGAGTCACCACAGATACGCAGTATTTT. As protein: CASSFLLAGVTTDTQYF.

This chain connects TRBV2 to TRBJ1-2; D ambiguous. Germline V CDR1 and CDR2: SNHLY, FYNNEI. Deletions cut 3 bases from V and 7 bases from J, with 12 bases between. There are 13 residues in the CDR3. The chain's CDR3 is CASSEAVTGGYTF. For the CDR3, the DNA is TGTGCCAGCAGTGAGGCGGTGACTGGTGGCTACACCTTC.

A single count supports this clone. The chain couples TRBV14 to TRBJ2-7; 9 nucleotides line up with TRBD2. The CDR3 loop spans 18 amino acids. V lost 1 base, J lost 4 bases, and 14 bases stayed unmatched. Per germline, CDR1 SGHDN and CDR2 FVKESK. CDR3 region: CASSQAVGATREGYEQYF. The CDR3 nucleotides are TGTGCCAGCAGCCAAGCGGTTGGGGCAACGCGGGAGGGTTACGAGCAGTACTTC. Complete variable domain (other parts from reference TRBV14 and TRBJ2-7): EAGVTQFPSHSVIEKGQTVTLRCDPISGHDNLYWYRRVMGKEIKFLLHFVKESKQDESGMPNNRFLAERTGGTYSTLKVQPAELEDSGVYFCASSQAVGATREGYEQYFGPGTRLTVT.

The chain combines TRBV5-1 with TRBJ1-1; D ambiguous. V was clipped by 2 bases and J by 1 base, with 9 bases between them. CDR3 length: 14 amino acids. The germline gives CDR1 SGHRS, CDR2 YFSETQ. In DNA form, the CDR3 reads TGCGCCAGCAGCTTCGCCAATACGAACACTGAAGCTTTCTTT. Translated: CASSFANTNTEAFF. Filled out from reference TRBV5-1 and TRBJ1-1, the complete variable domain reads KAGVTQTPRYLIKTRGQQVTLSCSPISGHRSVSWYQQTPGQGLQFLFEYFSETQRNKGNFPGRFSGRQFSNSRSEMNVSTLELGDSALYLCASSFANTNTEAFFGQGTRLTVV.

The V gene is TRBV10-2, the J gene TRBJ1-1; D possibly corresponds to TRBD1 (5 bases). Germline CDR1 WSHSY, CDR2 SAAADI. The CDR3 is 14 residues long. Trimming took 4 bases from V and 7 from J, leaving 16 bases between them. The CDR3 protein is CASSVGLSAGEAFF. The CDR3 DNA reads TGCGCCAGCAGTGTGGGACTAAGTGCCGGTGAAGCTTTCTTT.

The rearrangement links TRBV27 to TRBJ1-5; 9 bases line up with TRBD1. From germline, CDR1 is MNHEY and CDR2 SMNVEV (reference sequence). With 6 bases clipped from V and 1 base from J, the junction kept 4 bases outside the gene matches. The CDR3 is 15 amino acids. The CDR3 DNA is TGTGCCAGCAGAGATGGACAGGGGAGCAATCAGCCCCAGCATTTT. Translation gives CASRDGQGSNQPQHF.

This chain connects TRBV7-2 to TRBJ2-3; 10 bases agree with TRBD2. Trimming removed 1 base from V and 6 bases from J; junction bases left unmatched: 7. CDR3 size: 16 residues. CDR1 is SGHTA, CDR2 FQGNSA, per germline. The CDR3 DNA follows: TGTGCCAGCAGCTTAGGTGCTAGCGGGAGCTCCGATACGCAGTATTTT. It specifies CASSLGASGSSDTQYF.

The V and J genes are TRBV7-9 and TRBJ1-1; possibly TRBD1 for D (6 bases). Germline V CDR1 and CDR2: SEHNR, FQNEAQ (reference sequence). This CDR3 has 13 residues. The V and J ends lost 10 bases and 0 bases respectively, with 12 bases between them. In DNA form, the CDR3 reads TGTGCCACCAGGGGACATCTGAACACTGAAGCTTTCTTT. This translates into CATRGHLNTEAFF.

A single count supports this clone. The chain employs TRBV7-6 and TRBJ1-1, with unresolved D. This CDR3 has 15 residues. Germline V lookup: CDR1 SGHVS, CDR2 FNYEAQ. Trimming shortened V by 1 base and J by 0 bases, and 9 bases separated the two germline ends. CDR3 nucleotide sequence: TGTGCCAGCAGCTTAGGGAGGCCTATGAACACTGAAGCTTTCTTT. Amino acids: CASSLGRPMNTEAFF.

This rearrangement joins TRBV25-1 to TRBJ2-7; possible D gene TRBD1, 6 bases. Germline CDR1 is MGHDK and CDR2 is SYGVNS. The CDR3 contains 13 residues. The ends were cut back, 4 bases at V and 7 bases at J, with 14 bases in the middle. The CDR3 loop is CASSGYPGVEQYF. The CDR3 DNA reads TGTGCCAGCAGTGGATATCCAGGGGTAGAGCAGTACTTC.

CDR3 residues: CSVGPGTSRKETQYF. The CDR3, as DNA: TGCAGCGTTGGGCCCGGGACTAGCAGAAAAGAGACCCAGTACTTC. J is TRBJ2-5 and V is TRBV29-1; 9 bases map to TRBD2. Trimming removed 4 bases from V and 3 bases from J; junction bases left unmatched: 9. CDR1 and CDR2 from the germline V gene are SQVTM and ANQGSEA. The CDR3 is made up of 15 amino acids.

This clone was detected only once. This chain links TRBV7-2 with TRBJ2-3, with no clear D. The germline CDR1 and CDR2 sequences are SGHTA and FQGNSA. This CDR3 comprises 19 residues. V was clipped by 2 bases and J by 2 bases, with 23 bases between them. CDR3 loop: CASSLSIFFRRKPTDTQYF. As DNA, the CDR3 is TGTGCCAGCAGCTTATCAATCTTCTTTAGGCGGAAGCCCACAGATACGCAGTATTTT.

This sequence joins TRBV10-1 and TRBJ1-5; D call uncertain. This CDR3 is built from 13 residues. V gave up 0 bases and J gave up 4 bases, with 4 bases separating them. CDR1 and CDR2 (germline): WNHNN, SYGVQD (reference sequence). The CDR3 loop reads CASSESANQPQHF. DNA of the CDR3: TGCGCCAGCAGTGAGTCCGCTAATCAGCCCCAGCATTTT.

This chain connects TRBV11-2 to TRBJ1-1, with unresolved D. Trimming shortened V by 1 base and J by 5 bases, and 5 bases separated the two germline ends. The CDR3 totals 12 residues. CDR1 SGHAT and CDR2 FQNNGV come from the germline V gene. CDR3 nucleotides: TGTGCCAGCAGCTTAGTCCGGACTGAAGCTTTCTTT. This encodes CASSLVRTEAFF.

The rearrangement uses TRBV11-2 and TRBJ2-5, with D maybe TRBD1 (5 bases). This CDR3 region has 13 residues. V lost 5 bases and J 3 bases, leaving 10 bases between the germline ends. Germline V lookup: CDR1 SGHAT, CDR2 FQNNGV. CDR3 nucleotide sequence: TGTGCCAGCAGCGAATACAGGAAAGAGACCCAGTACTTC. Its translation is CASSEYRKETQYF.

The rearrangement uses TRBV28 and TRBJ2-7; D might be TRBD2 (5 bases). The CDR3 consists of 15 residues. V shed 4 bases and J shed 5 bases, with 18 bases lying between them. CDR1 is MDHEN, CDR2 SYDVKM, per germline. The CDR3 bases are TGTGCCAGCAGTTCCGGGGATCTTCGGCCCCACGAGCAGTACTTC. Translating it yields CASSSGDLRPHEQYF.